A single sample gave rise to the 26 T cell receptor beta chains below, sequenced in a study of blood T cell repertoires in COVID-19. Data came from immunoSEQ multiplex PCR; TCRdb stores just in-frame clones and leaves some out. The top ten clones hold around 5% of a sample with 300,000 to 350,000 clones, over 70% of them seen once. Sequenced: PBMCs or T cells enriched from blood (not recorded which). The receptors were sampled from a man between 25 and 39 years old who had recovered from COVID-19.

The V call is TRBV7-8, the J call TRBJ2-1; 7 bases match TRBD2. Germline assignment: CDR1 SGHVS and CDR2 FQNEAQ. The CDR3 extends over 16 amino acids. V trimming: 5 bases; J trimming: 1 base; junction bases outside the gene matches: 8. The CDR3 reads CASSEGPGGSYNEQFF. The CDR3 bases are TGTGCCAGCAGCGAGGGGCCGGGGGGTTCCTACAATGAGCAGTTCTTC. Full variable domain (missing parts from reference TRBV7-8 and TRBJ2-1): GAGVSQSPRYKVAKRGQDVALRCDPISGHVSLFWYQQALGQGPEFLTYFQNEAQLDKSGLPSDRFFAERPEGSVSTLKIQRTQQEDSAVYLCASSEGPGGSYNEQFFGPGTRLTVL.

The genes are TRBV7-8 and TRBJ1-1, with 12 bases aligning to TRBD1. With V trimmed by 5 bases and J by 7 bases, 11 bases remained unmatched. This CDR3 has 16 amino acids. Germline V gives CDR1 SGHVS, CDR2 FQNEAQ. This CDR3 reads CASSPSTGTGGDEAFF. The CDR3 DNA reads TGTGCCAGCAGCCCGTCTACCGGGACAGGGGGCGATGAAGCTTTCTTT.

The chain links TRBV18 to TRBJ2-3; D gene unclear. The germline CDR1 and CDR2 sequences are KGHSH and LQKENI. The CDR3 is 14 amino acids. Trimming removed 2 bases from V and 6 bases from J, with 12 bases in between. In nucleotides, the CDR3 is TGTGCCAGCTCACCATCGTTAGATTTGGATACGCAGTATTTT. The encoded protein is CASSPSLDLDTQYF.

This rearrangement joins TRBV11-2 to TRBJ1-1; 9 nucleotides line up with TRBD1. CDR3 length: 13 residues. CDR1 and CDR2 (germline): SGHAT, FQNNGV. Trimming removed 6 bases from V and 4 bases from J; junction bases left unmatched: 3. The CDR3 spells CASSMDRGTEAFF. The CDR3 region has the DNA TGTGCCAGCAGTATGGACAGGGGCACTGAAGCTTTCTTT.

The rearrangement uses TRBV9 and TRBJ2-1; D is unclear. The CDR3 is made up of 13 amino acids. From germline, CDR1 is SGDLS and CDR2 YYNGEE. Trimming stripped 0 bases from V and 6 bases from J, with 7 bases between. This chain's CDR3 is CASSVAVFNEQFF. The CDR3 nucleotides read TGTGCCAGCAGCGTAGCAGTTTTCAATGAGCAGTTCTTC.

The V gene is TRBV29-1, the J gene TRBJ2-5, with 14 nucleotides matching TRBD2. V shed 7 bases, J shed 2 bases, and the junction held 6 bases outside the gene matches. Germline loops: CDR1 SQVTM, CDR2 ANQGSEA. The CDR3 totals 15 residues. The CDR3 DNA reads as TGCAGCGCCCGGACTAGCGGGGGGCTACAAGAGACCCAGTACTTC. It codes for CSARTSGGLQETQYF.

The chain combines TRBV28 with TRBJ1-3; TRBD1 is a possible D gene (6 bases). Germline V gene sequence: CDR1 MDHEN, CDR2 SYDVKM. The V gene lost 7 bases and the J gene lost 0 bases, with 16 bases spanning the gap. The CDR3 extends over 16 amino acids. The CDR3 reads CASTSPGQPSGNTIYF. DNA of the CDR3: TGTGCCAGCACCAGTCCCGGACAGCCCTCTGGAAACACCATATATTTT.

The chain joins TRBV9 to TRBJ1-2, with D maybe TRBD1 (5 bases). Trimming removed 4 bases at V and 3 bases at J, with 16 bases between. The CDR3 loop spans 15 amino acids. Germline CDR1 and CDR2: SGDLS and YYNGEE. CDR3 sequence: CASSPHLGGDYGYTF. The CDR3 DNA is TGTGCCAGCAGCCCTCACCTCGGGGGAGACTATGGCTACACCTTC.

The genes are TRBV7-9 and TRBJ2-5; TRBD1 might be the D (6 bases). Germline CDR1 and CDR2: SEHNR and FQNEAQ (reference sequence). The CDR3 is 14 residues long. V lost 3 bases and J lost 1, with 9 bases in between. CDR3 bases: TGTGCCAGCAGCTTCAGGGGACCCCAAGAGACCCAGTACTTC. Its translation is CASSFRGPQETQYF.

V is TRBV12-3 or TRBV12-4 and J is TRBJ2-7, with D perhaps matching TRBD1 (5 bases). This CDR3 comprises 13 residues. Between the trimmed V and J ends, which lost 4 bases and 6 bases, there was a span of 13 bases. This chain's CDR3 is CASSSTEVLEQYF. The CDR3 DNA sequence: TGTGCCAGCAGTTCGACAGAGGTCCTCGAGCAGTACTTC.

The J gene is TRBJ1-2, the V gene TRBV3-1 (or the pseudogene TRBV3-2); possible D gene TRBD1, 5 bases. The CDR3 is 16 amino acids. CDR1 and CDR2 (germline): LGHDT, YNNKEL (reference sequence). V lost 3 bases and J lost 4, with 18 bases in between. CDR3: CASSHGPFHGAYGYTF. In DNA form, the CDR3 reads TGTGCCAGCAGCCACGGTCCATTCCATGGGGCCTATGGCTACACCTTC.

The CDR3 DNA follows: TGTGCCAGCAGCTTGACTAGGGGGCGCGGAAACACCATATATTTT. Amino acid sequence: CASSLTRGRGNTIYF. This sequence joins TRBV5-4 and TRBJ1-3, with 7 nucleotides matching TRBD1. Germline V gives CDR1 SGHNT, CDR2 YYREEE (reference sequence). CDR3 length equals 15 residues. Trimming at V came to 1 base and at J to 4 bases, leaving 5 bases not matched to a gene.

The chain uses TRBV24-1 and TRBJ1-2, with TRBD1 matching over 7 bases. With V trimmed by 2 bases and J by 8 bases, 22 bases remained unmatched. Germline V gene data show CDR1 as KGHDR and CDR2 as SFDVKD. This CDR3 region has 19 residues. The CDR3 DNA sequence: TGTGCCACCAGTGATTCCCCTTCGGCCTCACAGGGGCTTTGGCGGGGCTACACCTTC. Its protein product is CATSDSPSASQGLWRGYTF.

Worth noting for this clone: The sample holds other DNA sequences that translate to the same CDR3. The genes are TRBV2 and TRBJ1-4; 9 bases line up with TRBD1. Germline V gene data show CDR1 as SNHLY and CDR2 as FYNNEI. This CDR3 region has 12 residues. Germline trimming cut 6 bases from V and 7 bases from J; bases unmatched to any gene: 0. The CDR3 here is CASRDRGEKLFF. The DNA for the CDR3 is TGTGCCAGCAGGGACAGGGGTGAAAAACTGTTTTTT.

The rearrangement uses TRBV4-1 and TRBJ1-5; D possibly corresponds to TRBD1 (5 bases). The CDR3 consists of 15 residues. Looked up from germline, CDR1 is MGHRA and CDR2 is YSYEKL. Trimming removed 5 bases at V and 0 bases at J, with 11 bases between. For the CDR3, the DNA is TGCGCCAGCAGCTACGACAGTTATAGCAATCAGCCCCAGCATTTT. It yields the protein CASSYDSYSNQPQHF.

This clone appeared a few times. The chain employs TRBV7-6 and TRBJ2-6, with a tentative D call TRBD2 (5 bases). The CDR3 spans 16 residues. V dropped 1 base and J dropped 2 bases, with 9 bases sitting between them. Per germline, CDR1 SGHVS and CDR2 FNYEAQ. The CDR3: CASSLGGGAGANVLTF. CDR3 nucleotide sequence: TGTGCCAGCAGCTTAGGAGGAGGTGCTGGGGCCAACGTCCTGACTTTC. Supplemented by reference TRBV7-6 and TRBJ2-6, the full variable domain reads GAGVSQSPRYKVTKRGQDVALRCDPISGHVSLYWYRQALGQGPEFLTYFNYEAQQDKSGLPNDRFSAERPEGSISTLTIQRTEQRDSAMYRCASSLGGGAGANVLTFGAGSRLTVL.

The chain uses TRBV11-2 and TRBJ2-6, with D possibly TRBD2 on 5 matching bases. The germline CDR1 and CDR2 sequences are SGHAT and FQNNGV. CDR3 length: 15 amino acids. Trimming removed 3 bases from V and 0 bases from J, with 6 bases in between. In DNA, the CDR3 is TGTGCCAGCAGCTTTGGGAGCTCTGGGGCCAACGTCCTGACTTTC. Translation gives CASSFGSSGANVLTF.

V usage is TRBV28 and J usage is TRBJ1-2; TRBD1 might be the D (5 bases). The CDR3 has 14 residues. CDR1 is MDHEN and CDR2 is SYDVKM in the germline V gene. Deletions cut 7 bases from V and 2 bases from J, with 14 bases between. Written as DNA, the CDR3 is TGTGCCAGCACCTCGGTGACAGCCAACTATGGCTACACCTTC. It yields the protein CASTSVTANYGYTF.

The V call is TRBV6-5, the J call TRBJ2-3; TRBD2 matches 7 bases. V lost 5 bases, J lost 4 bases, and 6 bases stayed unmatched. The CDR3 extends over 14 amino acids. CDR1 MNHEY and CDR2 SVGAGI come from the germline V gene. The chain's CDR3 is CASSPGLVADTQYF. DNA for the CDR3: TGTGCCAGCAGTCCAGGACTAGTGGCAGATACGCAGTATTTT.

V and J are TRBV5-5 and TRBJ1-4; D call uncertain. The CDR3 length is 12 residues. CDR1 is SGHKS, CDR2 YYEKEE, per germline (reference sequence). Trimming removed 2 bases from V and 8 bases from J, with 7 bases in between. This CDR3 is CASSFQQEKLFF. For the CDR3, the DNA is TGTGCCAGCAGCTTTCAACAGGAAAAACTGTTTTTT.

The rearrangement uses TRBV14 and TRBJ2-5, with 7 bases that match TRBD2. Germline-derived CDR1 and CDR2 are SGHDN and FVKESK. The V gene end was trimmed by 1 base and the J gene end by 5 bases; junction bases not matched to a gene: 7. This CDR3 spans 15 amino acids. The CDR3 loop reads CASSQASGGFETQYF. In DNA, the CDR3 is TGTGCCAGCAGCCAAGCATCCGGGGGGTTTGAGACCCAGTACTTC. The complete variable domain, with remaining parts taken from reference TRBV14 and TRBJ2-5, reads EAGVTQFPSHSVIEKGQTVTLRCDPISGHDNLYWYRRVMGKEIKFLLHFVKESKQDESGMPNNRFLAERTGGTYSTLKVQPAELEDSGVYFCASSQASGGFETQYFGPGTRLLVL.

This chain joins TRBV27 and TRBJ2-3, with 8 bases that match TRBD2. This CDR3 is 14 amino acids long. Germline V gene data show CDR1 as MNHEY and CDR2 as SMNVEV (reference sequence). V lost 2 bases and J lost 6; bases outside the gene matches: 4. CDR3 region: CASSLLASGDTQYF. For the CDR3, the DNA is TGTGCCAGCAGTTTACTGGCTAGCGGGGATACGCAGTATTTT.

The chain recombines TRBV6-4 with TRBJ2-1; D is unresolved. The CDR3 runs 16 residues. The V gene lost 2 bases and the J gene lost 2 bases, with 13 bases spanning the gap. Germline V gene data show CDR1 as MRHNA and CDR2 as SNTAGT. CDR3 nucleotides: TGTGCCAGCAGTGACGACCCACATGCGGCCTACAATGAGCAGTTCTTC. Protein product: CASSDDPHAAYNEQFF.

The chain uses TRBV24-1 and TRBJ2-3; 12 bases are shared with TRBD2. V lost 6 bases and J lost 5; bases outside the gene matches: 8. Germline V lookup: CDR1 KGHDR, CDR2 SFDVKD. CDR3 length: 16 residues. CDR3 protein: CATSPWTSGEVDTQYF. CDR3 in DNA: TGTGCCACCAGTCCCTGGACTAGCGGGGAGGTAGATACGCAGTATTTT.

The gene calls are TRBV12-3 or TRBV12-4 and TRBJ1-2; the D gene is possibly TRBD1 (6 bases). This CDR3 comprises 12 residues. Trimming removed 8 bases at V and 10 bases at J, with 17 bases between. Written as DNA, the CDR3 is TGTGCCAGCGACGCAGGGGCGAGATCCTACACCTTC. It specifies CASDAGARSYTF.

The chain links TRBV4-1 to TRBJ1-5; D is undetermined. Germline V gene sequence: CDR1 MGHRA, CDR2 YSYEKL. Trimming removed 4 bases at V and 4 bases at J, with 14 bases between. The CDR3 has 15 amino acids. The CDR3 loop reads CASSRWADGNQPQHF. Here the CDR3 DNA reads TGCGCCAGCAGCCGGTGGGCAGATGGTAATCAGCCCCAGCATTTT.